This TCR beta chain was sequenced for a study of response to subunit inactivated influenza vaccine. Each CDR3 protein is one row after TCRdb ran MiXCR on the RT-PCR reads. This repertoire shows hundreds of thousands of distinct CDR3 sequences, less than 30% found once; its top ten account for approximately 2%. Whole-study findings and limits: The authors suggested that few new T cells are recruited per seasonal influenza vaccination.

A total of 15 residues make up the CDR3, ends included. The germline gives CDR1 SGHDT, CDR2 YYEEEE. In the case of this clonotype: What it recognizes is unknown. Since the CDR3 does not end with the conserved phenylalanine or tryptophan, this likely comes from a read error. It is unclear where the CDR3 begins or ends on the DNA, so no DNA is shown, and the CDR3 is as TCRdb lists it.

This chain uses TRBV5-6 with TRBJ2-2; no check of the table's D call, TRBD1, against the DNA was made. Here the sequenced sample was CD4+ T cells sorted from PBMCs, taken 5 to 6 days after vaccination. This receptor was obtained from a man aged 50 or older who received an inactivated influenza vaccine. CDR3 region: CASSFVGENTGELLL.